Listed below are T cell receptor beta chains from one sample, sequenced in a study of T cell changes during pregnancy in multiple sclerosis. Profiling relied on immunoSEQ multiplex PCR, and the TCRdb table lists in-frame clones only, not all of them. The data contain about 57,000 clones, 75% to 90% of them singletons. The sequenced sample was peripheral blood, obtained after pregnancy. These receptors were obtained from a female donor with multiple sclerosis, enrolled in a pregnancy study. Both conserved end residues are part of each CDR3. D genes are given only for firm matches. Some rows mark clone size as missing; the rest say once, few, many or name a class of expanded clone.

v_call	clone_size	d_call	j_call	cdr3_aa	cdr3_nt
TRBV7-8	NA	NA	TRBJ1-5	CASSLARATNQPQHF	TGTGCCAGCAGCTTAGCCAGGGCTACCAATCAGCCCCAGCATTTT
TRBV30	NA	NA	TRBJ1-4	CAWSLKGATNEKLFF	TGTGCCTGGAGCTTAAAGGGGGCAACTAATGAAAAACTGTTTTTT
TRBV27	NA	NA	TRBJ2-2	CASSSQGPGELFF	TGTGCCAGCAGTTCCCAGGGTCCCGGGGAGCTGTTTTTT
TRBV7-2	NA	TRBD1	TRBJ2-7	CASSRDRRSYEQYF	TGTGCCAGCAGCCGGGACAGGAGATCCTACGAGCAGTACTTC
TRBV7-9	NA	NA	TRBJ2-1	CASSLRRLEGNEQFF	TGTGCCAGCAGCCTGCGGCGTCTGGAGGGCAATGAGCAGTTCTTC
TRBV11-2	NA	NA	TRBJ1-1	CASSLVVTEAFF	TGTGCCAGCAGCTTAGTCGTCACTGAAGCTTTCTTT
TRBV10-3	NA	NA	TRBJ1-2	CAISGHNYGYTF	TGTGCCATCAGCGGACACAACTATGGCTACACCTTC
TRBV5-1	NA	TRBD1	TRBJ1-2	CASSLGDRGLSYTF	TGCGCCAGCAGCTTGGGGGACAGGGGATTGTCCTACACCTTC
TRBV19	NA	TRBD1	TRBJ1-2	CASSIRQGNYGYTF	TGTGCCAGTAGCATCAGACAGGGGAACTATGGCTACACCTTC
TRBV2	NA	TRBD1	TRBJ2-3	CASSRGTGSTQYF	TGTGCCAGCAGCCGGGGGACAGGGTCTACGCAGTATTTT
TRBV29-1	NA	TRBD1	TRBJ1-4	CSGRQGTEKLFF	TGCAGCGGCCGACAGGGGACTGAAAAACTGTTTTTT
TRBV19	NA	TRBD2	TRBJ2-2	CASRLRLARVAGELFF	TGTGCCAGTAGGCTAAGACTAGCGAGGGTAGCCGGGGAGCTGTTTTTT
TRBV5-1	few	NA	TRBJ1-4	CASSPGDGWANEKLFF	TGCGCCAGCAGCCCCGGAGACGGATGGGCTAATGAAAAACTGTTTTTT
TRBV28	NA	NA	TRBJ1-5	CASSPDWGEINQPQHF	TGTGCCAGCAGTCCCGATTGGGGGGAGATCAATCAGCCCCAGCATTTT
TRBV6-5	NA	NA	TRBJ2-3	CASSPSLAHTDTQYF	TGTGCCAGCAGCCCTTCCCTAGCGCACACAGATACGCAGTATTTT
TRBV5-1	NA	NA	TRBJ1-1	CASSSQTANTEAFF	TGCGCCAGCAGCTCCCAAACAGCGAACACTGAAGCTTTCTTT
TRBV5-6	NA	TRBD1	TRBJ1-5	CASSLRTGAFRGPQHF	TGTGCCAGCAGCTTGAGAACAGGGGCGTTCCGGGGGCCCCAGCATTTT
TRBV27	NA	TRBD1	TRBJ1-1	CASSYVRTGSFGNTEAFF	TGTGCCAGCAGTTACGTCCGGACAGGATCGTTTGGAAACACTGAAGCTTTCTTT
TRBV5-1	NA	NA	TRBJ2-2	CASSITSTGNTGELFF	TGCGCCAGCAGCATTACGTCGACGGGGAACACCGGGGAGCTGTTTTTT
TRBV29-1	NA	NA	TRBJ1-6	CSVASSYNSPLHF	TGCAGCGTTGCCAGCTCCTATAATTCACCCCTCCACTTT
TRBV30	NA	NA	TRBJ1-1	CAWSRGFLSNTEAFF	TGTGCCTGGAGTCGAGGCTTCCTCAGCAACACTGAAGCTTTCTTT
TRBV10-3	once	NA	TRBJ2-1	CAIRVANNEQFF	TGTGCCATCAGAGTTGCTAACAATGAGCAGTTCTTC
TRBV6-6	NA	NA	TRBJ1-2	CASSGTGNRGYTF	TGTGCCAGCAGTGGCACCGGGAATCGGGGCTACACCTTC
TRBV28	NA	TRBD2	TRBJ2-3	CASSLIAGDTQYF	TGTGCCAGCAGTTTAATAGCGGGGGATACGCAGTATTTT